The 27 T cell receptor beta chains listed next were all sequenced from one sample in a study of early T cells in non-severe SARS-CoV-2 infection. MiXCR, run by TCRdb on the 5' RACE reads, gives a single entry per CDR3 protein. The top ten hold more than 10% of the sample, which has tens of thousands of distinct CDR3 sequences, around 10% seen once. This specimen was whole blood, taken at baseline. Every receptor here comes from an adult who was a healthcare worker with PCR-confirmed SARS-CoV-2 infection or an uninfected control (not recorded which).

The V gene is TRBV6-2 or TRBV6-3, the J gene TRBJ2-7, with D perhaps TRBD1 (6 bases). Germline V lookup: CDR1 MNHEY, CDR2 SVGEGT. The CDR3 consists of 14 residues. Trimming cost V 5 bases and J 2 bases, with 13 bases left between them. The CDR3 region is CASSITGSPYEQYF. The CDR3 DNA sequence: TGTGCCAGCAGTATCACAGGGAGTCCCTACGAGCAGTACTTC.

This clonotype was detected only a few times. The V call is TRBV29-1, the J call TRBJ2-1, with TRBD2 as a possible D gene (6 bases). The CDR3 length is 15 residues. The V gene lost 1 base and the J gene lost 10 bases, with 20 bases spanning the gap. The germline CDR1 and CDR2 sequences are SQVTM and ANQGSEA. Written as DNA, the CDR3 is TGCAGCGTTGAAGCACTCTTCGGAGGGGCCGGGGAGCAGTTCTTC. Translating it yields CSVEALFGGAGEQFF.

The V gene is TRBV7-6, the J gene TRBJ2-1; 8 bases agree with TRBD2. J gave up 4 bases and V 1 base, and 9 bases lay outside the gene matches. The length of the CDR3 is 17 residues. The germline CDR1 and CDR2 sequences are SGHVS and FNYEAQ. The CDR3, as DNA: TGTGCCAGCAGCTTAGAATTCGACCGCGGGGGGTACAATGAGCAGTTCTTC. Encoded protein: CASSLEFDRGGYNEQFF.

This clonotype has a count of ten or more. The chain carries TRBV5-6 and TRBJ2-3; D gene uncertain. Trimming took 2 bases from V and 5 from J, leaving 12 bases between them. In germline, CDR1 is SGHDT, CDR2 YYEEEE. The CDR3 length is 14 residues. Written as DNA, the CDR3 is TGTGCCAGCAGCTTAGGAGCAATCCGAGATACGCAGTATTTT. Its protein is CASSLGAIRDTQYF.

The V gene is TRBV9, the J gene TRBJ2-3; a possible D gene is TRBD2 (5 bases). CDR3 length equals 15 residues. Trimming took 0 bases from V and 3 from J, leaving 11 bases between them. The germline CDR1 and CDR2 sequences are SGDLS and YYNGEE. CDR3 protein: CASSVGAVATDTQYF. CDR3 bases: TGTGCCAGCAGCGTAGGGGCTGTAGCGACAGATACGCAGTATTTT.

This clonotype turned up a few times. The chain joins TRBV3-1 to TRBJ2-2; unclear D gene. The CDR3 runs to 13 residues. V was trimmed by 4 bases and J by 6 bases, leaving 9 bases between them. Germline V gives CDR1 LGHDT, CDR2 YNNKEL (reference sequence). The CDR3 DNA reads TGTGCCAGCAGCCGTGGTTGGGCCGGGGAGCTGTTTTTT. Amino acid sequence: CASSRGWAGELFF.

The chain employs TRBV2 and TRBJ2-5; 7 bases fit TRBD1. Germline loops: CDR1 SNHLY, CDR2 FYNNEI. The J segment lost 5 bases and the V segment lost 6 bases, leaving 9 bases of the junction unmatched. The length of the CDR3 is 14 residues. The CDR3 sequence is CASRLRTGDETQYF. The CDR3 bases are TGTGCCAGCAGATTAAGAACAGGGGATGAGACCCAGTACTTC.

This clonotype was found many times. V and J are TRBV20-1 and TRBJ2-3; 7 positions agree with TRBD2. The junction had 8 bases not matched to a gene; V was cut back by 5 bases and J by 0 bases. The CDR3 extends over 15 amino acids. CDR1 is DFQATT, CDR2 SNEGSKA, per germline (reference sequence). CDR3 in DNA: TGCAGTGCTCCTCATGGGGGGGTTAGCACAGATACGCAGTATTTT. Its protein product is CSAPHGGVSTDTQYF.

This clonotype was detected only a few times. The DNA of the CDR3 is TGCAGTGCTAGAGCCGGGACTAGCTCGGGTGGTGAGCAGTTCTTC. The encoded protein is CSARAGTSSGGEQFF. The chain has TRBV20-1 and TRBJ2-1; 9 positions match TRBD2. Germline lookup yields CDR1 DFQATT and CDR2 SNEGSKA (reference sequence). Losses at the gene ends were 1 base for V and 9 bases for J; bases not matched to a gene: 10. The CDR3 is 15 residues long.

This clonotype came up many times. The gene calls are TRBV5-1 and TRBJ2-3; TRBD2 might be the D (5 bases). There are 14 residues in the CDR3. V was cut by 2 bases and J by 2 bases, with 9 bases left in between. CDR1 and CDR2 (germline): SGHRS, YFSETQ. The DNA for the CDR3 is TGCGCCAGCAGCTTAGAGGGAACCACAGATACGCAGTATTTT. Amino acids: CASSLEGTTDTQYF.

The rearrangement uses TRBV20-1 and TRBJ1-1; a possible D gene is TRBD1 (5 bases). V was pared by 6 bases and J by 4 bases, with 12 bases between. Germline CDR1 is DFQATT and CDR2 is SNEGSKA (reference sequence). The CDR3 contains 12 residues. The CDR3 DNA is TGCAGTGCCTGCCCCGGGGGCACTGAAGCTTTCTTT. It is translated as CSACPGGTEAFF.

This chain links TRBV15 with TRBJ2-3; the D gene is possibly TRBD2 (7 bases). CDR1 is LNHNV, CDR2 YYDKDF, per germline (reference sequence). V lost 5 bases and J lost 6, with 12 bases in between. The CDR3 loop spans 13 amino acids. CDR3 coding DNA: TGTGCCACCAGCGCGGGGGCTGGGGATACGCAGTATTTT. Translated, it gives CATSAGAGDTQYF.

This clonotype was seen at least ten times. CDR3 DNA sequence: TGCAGCGTTGAGGGAGGGAACAGAAAGTGGGAAAAACTGTTTTTT. Translation gives CSVEGGNRKWEKLFF. The chain recombines TRBV29-1 with TRBJ1-4; the D is unclear. The CDR3 runs 15 residues. V shed 3 bases and J shed 8 bases, with 19 bases lying between them. Per germline, CDR1 SQVTM and CDR2 ANQGSEA.

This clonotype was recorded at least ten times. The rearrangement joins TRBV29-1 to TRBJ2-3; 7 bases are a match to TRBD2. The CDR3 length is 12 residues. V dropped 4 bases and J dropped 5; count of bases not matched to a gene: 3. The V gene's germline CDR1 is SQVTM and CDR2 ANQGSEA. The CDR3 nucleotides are TGCAGCGTTGTCACGGGAGGAGATACGCAGTATTTT. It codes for CSVVTGGDTQYF.

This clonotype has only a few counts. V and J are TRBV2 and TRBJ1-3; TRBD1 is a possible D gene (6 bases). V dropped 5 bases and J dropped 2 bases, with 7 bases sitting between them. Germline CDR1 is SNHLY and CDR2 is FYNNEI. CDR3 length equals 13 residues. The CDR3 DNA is TGTGCCAGCAGTCGGGACACTGGAAACACCATATATTTT. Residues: CASSRDTGNTIYF.

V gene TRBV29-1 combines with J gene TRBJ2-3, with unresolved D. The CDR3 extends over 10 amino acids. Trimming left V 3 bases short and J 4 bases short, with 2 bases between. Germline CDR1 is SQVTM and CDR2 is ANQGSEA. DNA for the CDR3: TGCAGCGTTGAGGCAGATACGCAGTATTTT. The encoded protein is CSVEADTQYF.

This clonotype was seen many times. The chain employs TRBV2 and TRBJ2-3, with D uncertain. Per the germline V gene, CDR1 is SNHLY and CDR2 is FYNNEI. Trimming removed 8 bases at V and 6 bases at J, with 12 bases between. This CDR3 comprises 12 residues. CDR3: CASGDYGDTQYF. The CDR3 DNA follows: TGTGCCAGCGGGGATTACGGCGATACGCAGTATTTT.

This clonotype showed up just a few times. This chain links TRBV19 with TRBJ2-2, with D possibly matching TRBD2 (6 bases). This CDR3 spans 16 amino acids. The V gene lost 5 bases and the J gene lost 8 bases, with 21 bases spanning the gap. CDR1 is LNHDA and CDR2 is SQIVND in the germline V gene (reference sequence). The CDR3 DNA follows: TGTGCCAGTAGTTCATCTCGACTAGTGGGAGCTGGGGAGCTGTTTTTT. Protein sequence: CASSSSRLVGAGELFF.

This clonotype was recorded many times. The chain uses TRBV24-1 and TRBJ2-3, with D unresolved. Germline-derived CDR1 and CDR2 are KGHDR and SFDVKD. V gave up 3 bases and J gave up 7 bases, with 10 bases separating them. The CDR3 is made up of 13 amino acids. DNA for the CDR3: TGTGCCACCAGTGATCACGATGAAAATACGCAGTATTTT. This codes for CATSDHDENTQYF.

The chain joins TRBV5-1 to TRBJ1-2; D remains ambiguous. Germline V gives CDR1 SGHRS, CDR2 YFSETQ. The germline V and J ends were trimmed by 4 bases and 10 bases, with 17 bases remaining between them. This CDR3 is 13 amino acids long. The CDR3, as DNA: TGCGCCAGCAGCCCAAATCAGATCAATGACTACACCTTC. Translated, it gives CASSPNQINDYTF.

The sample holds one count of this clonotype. The CDR3 here is CASSPSRGNEQFF. The CDR3 bases are TGTGCCAGCAGCCCCTCAAGGGGCAATGAGCAGTTCTTC. The chain is built from TRBV7-3 and TRBJ2-1; TRBD1 is a possible D gene (5 bases). CDR3 length equals 13 residues. Trimming shortened V by 5 bases and J by 6 bases, and 11 bases separated the two germline ends. Per the germline V gene, CDR1 is SGHTA and CDR2 is FQGTGA.

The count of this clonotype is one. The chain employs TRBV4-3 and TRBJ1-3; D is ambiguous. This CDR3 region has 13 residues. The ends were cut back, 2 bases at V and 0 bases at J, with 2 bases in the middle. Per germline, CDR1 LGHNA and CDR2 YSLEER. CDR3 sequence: CASSQSSGNTIYF. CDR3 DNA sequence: TGCGCCAGCAGCCAATCCTCTGGAAACACCATATATTTT.

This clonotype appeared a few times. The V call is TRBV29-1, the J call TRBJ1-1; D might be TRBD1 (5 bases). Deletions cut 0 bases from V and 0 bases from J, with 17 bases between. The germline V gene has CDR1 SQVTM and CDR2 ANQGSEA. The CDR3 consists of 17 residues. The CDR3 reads CSVEDRDRGPVNTEAFF. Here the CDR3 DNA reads TGCAGCGTTGAAGATCGGGATCGGGGCCCAGTGAACACTGAAGCTTTCTTT.

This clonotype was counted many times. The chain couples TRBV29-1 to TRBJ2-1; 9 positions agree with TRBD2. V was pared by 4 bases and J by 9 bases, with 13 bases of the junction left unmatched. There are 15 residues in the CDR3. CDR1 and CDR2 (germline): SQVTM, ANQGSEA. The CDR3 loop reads CSVVYLAGSNGEQFF. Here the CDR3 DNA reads TGCAGCGTTGTTTACCTAGCGGGGAGTAACGGTGAGCAGTTCTTC.

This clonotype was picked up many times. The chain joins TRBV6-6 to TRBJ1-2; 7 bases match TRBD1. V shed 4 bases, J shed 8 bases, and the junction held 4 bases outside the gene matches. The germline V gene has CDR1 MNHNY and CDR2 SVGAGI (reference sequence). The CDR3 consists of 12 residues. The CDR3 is CASSSRGQGYTF. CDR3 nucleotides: TGTGCCAGCAGTTCTAGGGGGCAAGGCTACACCTTC.

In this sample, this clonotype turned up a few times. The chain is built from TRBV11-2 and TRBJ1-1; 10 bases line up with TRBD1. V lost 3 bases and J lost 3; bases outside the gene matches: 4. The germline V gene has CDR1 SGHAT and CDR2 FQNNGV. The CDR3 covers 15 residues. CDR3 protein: CASSFSDRGDTEAFF. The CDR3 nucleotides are TGTGCCAGCAGCTTCTCGGACAGGGGGGACACTGAAGCTTTCTTT.

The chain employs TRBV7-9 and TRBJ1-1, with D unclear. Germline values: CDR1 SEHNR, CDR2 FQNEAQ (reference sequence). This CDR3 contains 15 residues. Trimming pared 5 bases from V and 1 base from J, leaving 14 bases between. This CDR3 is CASSKVPTGNTEAFF. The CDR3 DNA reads TGTGCCAGCAGCAAGGTCCCAACGGGGAACACTGAAGCTTTCTTT.